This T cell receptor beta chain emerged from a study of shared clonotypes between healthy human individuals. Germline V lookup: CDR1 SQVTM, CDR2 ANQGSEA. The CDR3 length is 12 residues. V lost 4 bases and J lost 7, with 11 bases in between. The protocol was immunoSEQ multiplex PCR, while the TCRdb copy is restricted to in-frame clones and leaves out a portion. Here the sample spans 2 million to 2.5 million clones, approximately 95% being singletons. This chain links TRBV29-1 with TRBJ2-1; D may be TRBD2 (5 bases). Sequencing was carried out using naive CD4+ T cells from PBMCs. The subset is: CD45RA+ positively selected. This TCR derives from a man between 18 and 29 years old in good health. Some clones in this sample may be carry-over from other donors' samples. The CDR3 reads CSVVLLANEQFF. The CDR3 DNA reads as TGCAGCGTTGTTCTGCTAGCTAATGAGCAGTTCTTC.